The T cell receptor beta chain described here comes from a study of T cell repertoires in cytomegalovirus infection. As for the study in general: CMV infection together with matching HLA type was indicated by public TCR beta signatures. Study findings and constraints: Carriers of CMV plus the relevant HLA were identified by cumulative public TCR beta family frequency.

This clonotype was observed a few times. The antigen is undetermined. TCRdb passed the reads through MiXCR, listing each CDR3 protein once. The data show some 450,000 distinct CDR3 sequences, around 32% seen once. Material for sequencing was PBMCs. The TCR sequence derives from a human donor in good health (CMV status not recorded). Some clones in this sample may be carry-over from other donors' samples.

The CDR3 spells CASSSTAVGQFF. The CDR3 coding sequence is TGTGCCAGCAGCTCCACTGCGGTGGGGCAGTTCTTC. The chain combines TRBV9 with TRBJ2-1, with no clear D. V lost 4 bases and J lost 12, with 14 bases in between. The CDR3 covers 12 residues. Germline V gives CDR1 SGDLS, CDR2 YYNGEE.